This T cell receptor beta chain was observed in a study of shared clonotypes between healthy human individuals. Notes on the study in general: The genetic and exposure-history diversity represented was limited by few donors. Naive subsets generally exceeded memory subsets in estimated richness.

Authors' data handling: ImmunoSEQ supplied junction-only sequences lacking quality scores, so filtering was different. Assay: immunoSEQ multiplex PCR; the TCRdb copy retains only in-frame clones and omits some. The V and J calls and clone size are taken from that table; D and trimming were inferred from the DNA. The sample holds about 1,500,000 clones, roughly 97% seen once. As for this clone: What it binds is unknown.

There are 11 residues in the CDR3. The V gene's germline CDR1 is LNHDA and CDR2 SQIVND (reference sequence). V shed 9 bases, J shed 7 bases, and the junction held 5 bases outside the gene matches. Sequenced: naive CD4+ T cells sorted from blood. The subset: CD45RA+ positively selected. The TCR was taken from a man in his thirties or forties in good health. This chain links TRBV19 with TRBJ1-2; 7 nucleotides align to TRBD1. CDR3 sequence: CASEGGFGYTF. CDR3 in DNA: TGTGCCAGCGAAGGGGGCTTTGGCTACACCTTC.